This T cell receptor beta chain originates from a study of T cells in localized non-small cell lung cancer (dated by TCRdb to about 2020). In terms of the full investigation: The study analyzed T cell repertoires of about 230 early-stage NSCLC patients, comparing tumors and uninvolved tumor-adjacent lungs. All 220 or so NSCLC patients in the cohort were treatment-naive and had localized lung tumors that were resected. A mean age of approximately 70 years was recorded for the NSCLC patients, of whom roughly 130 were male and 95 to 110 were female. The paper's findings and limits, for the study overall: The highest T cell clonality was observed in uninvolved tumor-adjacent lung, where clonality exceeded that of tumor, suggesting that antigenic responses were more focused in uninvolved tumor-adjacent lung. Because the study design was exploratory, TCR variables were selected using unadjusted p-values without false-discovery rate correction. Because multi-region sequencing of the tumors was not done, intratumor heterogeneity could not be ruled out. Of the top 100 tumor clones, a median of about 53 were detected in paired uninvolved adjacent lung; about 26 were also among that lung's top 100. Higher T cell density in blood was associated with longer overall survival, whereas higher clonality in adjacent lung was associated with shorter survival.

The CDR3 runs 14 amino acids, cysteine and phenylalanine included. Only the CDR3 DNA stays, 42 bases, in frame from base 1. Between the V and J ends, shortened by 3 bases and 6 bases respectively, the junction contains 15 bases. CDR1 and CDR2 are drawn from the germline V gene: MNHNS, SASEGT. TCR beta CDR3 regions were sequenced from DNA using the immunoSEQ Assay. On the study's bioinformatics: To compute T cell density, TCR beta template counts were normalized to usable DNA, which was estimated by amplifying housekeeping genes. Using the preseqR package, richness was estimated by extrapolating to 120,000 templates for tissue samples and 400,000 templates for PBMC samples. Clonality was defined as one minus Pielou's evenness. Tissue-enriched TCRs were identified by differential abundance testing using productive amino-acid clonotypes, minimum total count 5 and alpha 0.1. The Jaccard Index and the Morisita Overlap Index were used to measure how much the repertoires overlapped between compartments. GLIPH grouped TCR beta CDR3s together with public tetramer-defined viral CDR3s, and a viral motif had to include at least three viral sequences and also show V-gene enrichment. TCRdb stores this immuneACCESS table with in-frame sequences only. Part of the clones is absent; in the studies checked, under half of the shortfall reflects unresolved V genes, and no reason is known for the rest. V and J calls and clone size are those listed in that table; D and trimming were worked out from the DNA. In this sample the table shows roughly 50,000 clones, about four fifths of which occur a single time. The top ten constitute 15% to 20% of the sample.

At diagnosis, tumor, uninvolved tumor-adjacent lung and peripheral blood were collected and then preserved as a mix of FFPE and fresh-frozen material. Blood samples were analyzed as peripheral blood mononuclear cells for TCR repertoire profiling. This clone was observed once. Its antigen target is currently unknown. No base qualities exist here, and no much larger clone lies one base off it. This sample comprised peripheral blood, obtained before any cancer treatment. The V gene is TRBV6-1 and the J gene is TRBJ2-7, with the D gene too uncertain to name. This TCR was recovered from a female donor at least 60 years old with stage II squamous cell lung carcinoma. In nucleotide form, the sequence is TGTGCCAGCAGTGAGTGGGTTACCCGGATCGAGCAGTACTTC. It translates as CASSEWVTRIEQYF.